The 9 T cell receptor beta chains reported below all come from one sample, sequenced in a study of beta chain features in type 1 diabetes. Expressed TCRB transcripts were sequenced because the entire RNA isolate underwent reverse transcription. Only in-frame clones appear in the TCRdb table, and some are missing; sequencing was by immunoSEQ multiplex PCR. Of 150,000 to 200,000 clones in the sample, 9% to 10% were seen once. The sample taken for sequencing was central memory CD4+ T cells from blood. Receptors were obtained from a woman aged 18-29 years in good health.

This clone appeared many times. This chain joins TRBV5-4 and TRBJ2-2; TRBD1 is a possible D gene (5 bases). In germline, CDR1 is SGHNT, CDR2 YYREEE (reference sequence). The CDR3 is 15 residues long. V lost 0 bases to trimming and J lost 0 bases, with 6 bases between them. CDR3 residues: CASSLVQANTGELFF. The CDR3 DNA follows: TGTGCCAGCAGCTTGGTACAGGCGAACACCGGGGAGCTGTTTTTT. The full variable domain, in which reference TRBV5-4 and TRBJ2-2 provide the parts outside the CDR3, is ETGVTQSPTHLIKTRGQQVTLRCSSQSGHNTVSWYQQALGQGPQFIFQYYREEENGRGNFPPRFSGLQFPNYSSELNVNALELDDSALYLCASSLVQANTGELFFGEGSRLTVL.

V usage is TRBV23-1 and J usage is TRBJ1-4; no clear D. TRBV23-1 is reported as an ORF; its role is uncertain. V was clipped by 1 base and J by 0 bases, with 9 bases between them. This CDR3 region has 16 residues. CDR3 amino acids: CASSQCKTSTNEKLFF. The DNA for the CDR3 is TGCGCCAGCAGTCAATGTAAGACATCAACTAATGAAAAACTGTTTTTT.

Comments on this clone: Relative to the germline gene, one junction end is altered; a read error may explain this. The chain couples TRBV5-1 to TRBJ1-2; D ambiguous. The CDR3 is 12 residues long. CDR1 and CDR2 (germline): SGHRS, YFSETQ. The CDR3 protein is CASSVGGEKPLF. The CDR3 DNA sequence: TGCGCCAGCAGCGTGGGTGGAGAAAAACCACTCTTC.

This clone was observed a handful of times. This CDR3 is also generated by other DNA sequences in the sample. This chain connects TRBV18 to TRBJ2-1; D possibly corresponds to TRBD1 (6 bases). Trimming pared 3 bases from V and 8 bases from J, leaving 14 bases between. The CDR3 has 14 amino acids. The germline V gene has CDR1 KGHSH and CDR2 LQKENI. The CDR3 region has the DNA TGTGCCAGCTCACCGGGGCAGGGGTACGATGAGCAGTTCTTC. Residues: CASSPGQGYDEQFF.

This clone was found a few times. The chain joins TRBV28 to TRBJ1-5; D remains ambiguous. Trimming left V 6 bases short and J 1 base short, with 10 bases between. This CDR3 spans 14 amino acids. Germline loops: CDR1 MDHEN, CDR2 SYDVKM. CDR3 amino acids: CASRSYLSNQPQHF. Here the CDR3 DNA reads TGTGCCAGCAGGTCCTATTTGAGCAATCAGCCCCAGCATTTT.

This clone was picked up a small number of times. The J gene is TRBJ2-7, the V gene TRBV4-1, with 7 nucleotides matching TRBD1. Trimming at V came to 4 bases and at J to 2 bases, leaving 8 bases not matched to a gene. CDR3 length equals 15 residues. CDR1 and CDR2 (germline): MGHRA, YSYEKL. DNA for the CDR3: TGCGCCAGCAGCCCTGGGACAGCCGAGACCTACGAGCAGTACTTC. It is translated as CASSPGTAETYEQYF.

This chain joins TRBV6-1 and TRBJ2-7, with D maybe TRBD2 (6 bases). V was pared by 6 bases and J by 5 bases, with 14 bases between. This CDR3 region has 13 residues. The germline V gene encodes CDR1 MNHNS and CDR2 SASEGT. The CDR3 coding sequence is TGTGCCAGCAGACGGGGGAGTAACGACGAGCAGTACTTC. This sequence encodes CASRRGSNDEQYF.

This clone was seen only a few times. The chain has TRBV7-9 and TRBJ2-1; D is undetermined. Looked up from germline, CDR1 is SEHNR and CDR2 is FQNEAQ (reference sequence). Trimming removed 4 bases from V and 6 bases from J, with 7 bases in between. The CDR3 has 12 residues. CDR3 in amino acids: CASSSHSNEQFF. Written as DNA, the CDR3 is TGTGCCAGCAGCTCGCACAGCAATGAGCAGTTCTTC.

In this sample, this clone turned up many times. The chain combines TRBV7-2 with TRBJ2-1; maybe TRBD2 (5 bases). The CDR3 loop spans 14 amino acids. Trimming cost V 6 bases and J 3 bases, with 12 bases left between them. Germline-derived CDR1 and CDR2 are SGHTA and FQGNSA. Written as DNA, the CDR3 is TGTGCCAGCAGTTCAGCTGGGAGCTACAATGAGCAGTTCTTC. Its protein is CASSSAGSYNEQFF.